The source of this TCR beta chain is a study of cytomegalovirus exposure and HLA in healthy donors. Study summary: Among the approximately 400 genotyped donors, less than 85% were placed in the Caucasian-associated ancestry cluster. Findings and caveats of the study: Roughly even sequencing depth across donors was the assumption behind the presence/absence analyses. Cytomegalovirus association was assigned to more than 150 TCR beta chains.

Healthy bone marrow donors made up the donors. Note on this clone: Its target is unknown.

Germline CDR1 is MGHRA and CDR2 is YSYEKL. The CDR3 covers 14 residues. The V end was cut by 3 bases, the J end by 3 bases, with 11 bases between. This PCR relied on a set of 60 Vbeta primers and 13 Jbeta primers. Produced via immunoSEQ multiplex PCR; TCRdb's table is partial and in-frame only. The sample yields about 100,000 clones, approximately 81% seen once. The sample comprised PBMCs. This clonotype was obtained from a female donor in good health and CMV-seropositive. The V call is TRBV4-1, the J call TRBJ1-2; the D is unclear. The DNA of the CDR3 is TGCGCCAGCAGCCATCACTTAGAACACTATGGCTACACCTTC. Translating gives CASSHHLEHYGYTF.